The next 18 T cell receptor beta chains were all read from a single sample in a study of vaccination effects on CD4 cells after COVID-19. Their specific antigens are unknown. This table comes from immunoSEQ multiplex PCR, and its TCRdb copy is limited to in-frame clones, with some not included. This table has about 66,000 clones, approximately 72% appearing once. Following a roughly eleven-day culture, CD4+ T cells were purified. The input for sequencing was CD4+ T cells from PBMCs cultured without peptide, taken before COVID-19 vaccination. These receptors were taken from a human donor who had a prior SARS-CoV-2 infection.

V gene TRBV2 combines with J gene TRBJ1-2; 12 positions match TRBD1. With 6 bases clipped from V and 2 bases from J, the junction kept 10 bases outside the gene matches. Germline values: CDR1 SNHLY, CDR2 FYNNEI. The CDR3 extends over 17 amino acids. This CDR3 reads CASSAPFGTGGNYGYTF. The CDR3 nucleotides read TGTGCCAGCAGCGCGCCCTTTGGGACAGGGGGCAACTATGGCTACACCTTC. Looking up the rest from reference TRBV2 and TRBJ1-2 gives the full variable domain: EPEVTQTPSHQVTQMGQEVILRCVPISNHLYFYWYRQILGQKVEFLVSFYNNEISEKSEIFDDQFSVERPDGSNFTLKIRSTKLEDSAMYFCASSAPFGTGGNYGYTFGSGTRLTVV.

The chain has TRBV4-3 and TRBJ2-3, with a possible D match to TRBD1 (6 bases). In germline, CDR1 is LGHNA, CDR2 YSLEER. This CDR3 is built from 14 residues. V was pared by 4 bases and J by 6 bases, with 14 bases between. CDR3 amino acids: CASSLQGYGDTQYF. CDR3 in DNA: TGCGCCAGCAGCCTACAGGGTTACGGGGATACGCAGTATTTT.

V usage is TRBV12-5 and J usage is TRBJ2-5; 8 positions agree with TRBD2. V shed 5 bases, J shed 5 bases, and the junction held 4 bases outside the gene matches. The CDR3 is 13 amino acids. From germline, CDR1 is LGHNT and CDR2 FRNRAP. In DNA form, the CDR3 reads TGTGCTAGTGGTACCTCGGGGGGGGAGACCCAGTACTTC. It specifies CASGTSGGETQYF.

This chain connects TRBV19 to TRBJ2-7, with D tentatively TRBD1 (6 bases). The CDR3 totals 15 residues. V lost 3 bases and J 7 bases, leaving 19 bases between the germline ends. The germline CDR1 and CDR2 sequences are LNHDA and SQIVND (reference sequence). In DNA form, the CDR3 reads TGTGCCAGTAGTATGGGGTCTCGGACAGTAGGGGAGCAGTACTTC. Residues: CASSMGSRTVGEQYF.

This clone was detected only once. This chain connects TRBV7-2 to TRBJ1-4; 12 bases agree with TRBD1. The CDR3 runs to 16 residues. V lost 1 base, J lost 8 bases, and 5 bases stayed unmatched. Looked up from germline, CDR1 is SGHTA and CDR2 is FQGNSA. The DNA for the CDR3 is TGTGCCAGCAGCTTAGGGGACAGGGGGCGCAGAGAAAAACTGTTTTTT. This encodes CASSLGDRGRREKLFF.

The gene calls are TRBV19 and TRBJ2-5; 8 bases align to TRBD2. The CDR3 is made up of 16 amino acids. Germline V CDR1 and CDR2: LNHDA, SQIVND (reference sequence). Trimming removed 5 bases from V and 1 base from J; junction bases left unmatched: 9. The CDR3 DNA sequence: TGTGCCAGTAGTTCCCAGCGGGGGTCGATCCAAGAGACCCAGTACTTC. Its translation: CASSSQRGSIQETQYF.

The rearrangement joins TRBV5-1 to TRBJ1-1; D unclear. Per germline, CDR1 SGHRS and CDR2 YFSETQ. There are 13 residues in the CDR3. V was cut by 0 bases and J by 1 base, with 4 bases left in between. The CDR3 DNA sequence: TGCGCCAGCAGCTTGGGGGAGAACACTGAAGCTTTCTTT. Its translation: CASSLGENTEAFF.

The CDR3 DNA is TGTGCCAGCAGCTGGAACAGGGGGTCCTACAATGAGCAGTTCTTC. Its protein product is CASSWNRGSYNEQFF. The chain is built from TRBV7-2 and TRBJ2-1; 8 bases line up with TRBD1. V lost 4 bases and J lost 1; bases outside the gene matches: 3. This CDR3 is 15 amino acids long. Germline CDR1 reads SGHTA; CDR2 reads FQGNSA.

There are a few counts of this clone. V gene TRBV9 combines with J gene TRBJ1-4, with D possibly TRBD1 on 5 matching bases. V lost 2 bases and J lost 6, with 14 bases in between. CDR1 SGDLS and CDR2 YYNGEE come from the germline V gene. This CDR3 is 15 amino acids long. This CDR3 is CASSVAGEIDEKLFF. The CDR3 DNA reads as TGTGCCAGCAGCGTGGCGGGGGAAATCGATGAAAAACTGTTTTTT.

The CDR3 coding sequence is TGTGCCAGCAGCTCTGGTGGATCAGATACGCAGTATTTT. As protein: CASSSGGSDTQYF. The chain uses TRBV7-3 and TRBJ2-3; D unclear. Trimming took 4 bases from V and 4 from J, leaving 9 bases between them. Germline V gene sequence: CDR1 SGHTA, CDR2 FQGTGA. The CDR3 loop spans 13 amino acids.

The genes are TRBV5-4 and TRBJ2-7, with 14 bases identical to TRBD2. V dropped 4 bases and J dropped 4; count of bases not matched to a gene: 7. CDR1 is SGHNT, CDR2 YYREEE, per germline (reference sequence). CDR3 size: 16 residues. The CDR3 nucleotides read TGTGCCAGCAGCGCTGGGACTAGCGGGAGATTGTACGAGCAGTACTTC. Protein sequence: CASSAGTSGRLYEQYF.

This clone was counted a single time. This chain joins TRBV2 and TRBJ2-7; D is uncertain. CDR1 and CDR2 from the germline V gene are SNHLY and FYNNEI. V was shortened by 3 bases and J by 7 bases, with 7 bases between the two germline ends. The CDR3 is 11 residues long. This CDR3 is CASSDTREQYF. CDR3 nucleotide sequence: TGTGCCAGCAGTGACACGCGGGAGCAGTACTTC.

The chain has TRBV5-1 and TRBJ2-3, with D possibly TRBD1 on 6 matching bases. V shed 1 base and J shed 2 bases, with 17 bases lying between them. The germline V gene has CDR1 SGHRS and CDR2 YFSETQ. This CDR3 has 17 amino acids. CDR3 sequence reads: CASSLSGTRDFTDTQYF. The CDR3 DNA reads TGCGCCAGCAGCTTGTCCGGGACAAGAGACTTCACAGATACGCAGTATTTT.

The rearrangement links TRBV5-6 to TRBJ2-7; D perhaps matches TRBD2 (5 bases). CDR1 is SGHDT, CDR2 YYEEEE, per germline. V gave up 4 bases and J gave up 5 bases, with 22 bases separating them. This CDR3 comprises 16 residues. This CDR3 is CASSPRRLVGLNEQYF. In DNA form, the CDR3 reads TGTGCCAGCAGCCCCCGGAGGCTTGTGGGTCTGAACGAGCAGTACTTC.

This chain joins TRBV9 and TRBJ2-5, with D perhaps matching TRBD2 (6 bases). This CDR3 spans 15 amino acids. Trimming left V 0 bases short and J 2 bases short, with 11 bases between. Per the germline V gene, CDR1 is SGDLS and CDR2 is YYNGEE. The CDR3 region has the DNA TGTGCCAGCAGCGTAGGCCGCGGGGAACAAGAGACCCAGTACTTC. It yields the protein CASSVGRGEQETQYF.

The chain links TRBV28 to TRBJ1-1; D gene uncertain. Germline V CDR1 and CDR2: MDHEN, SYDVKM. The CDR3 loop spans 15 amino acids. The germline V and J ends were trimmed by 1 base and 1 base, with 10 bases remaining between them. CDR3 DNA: TGTGCCAGCAGTTTATTGGGTATAAAGAACACTGAAGCTTTCTTT. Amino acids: CASSLLGIKNTEAFF.

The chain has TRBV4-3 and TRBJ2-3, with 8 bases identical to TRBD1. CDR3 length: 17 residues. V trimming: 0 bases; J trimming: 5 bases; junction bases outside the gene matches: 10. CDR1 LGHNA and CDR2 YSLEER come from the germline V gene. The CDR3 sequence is CASSQELGRGPGDTQYF. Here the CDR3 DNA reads TGCGCCAGCAGCCAAGAGTTGGGCAGGGGGCCCGGAGATACGCAGTATTTT.

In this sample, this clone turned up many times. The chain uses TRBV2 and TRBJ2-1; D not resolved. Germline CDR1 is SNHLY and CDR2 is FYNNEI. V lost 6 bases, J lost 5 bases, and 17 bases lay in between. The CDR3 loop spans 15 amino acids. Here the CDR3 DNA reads TGTGCCAGCAGGGAAATGGGTTCACAAAACAATGAGCAGTTCTTC. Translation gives CASREMGSQNNEQFF.